Described below is a single T cell receptor beta chain sequence and its context. Its antigen is unidentified. The sample comes from a study of OX40 agonist ivuxolimab in advanced cancers. Study details: A male proportion of about 84% was recorded, with mean age around 55 years and range roughly 20 to 90.

Study outcomes and limitations: Which antigen the expanded peripheral T cells recognized is unknown.

Cycle 7 day 1, cycle 4 day 1, and baseline were the timepoints at which blood was sampled. Trimming stripped 4 bases from V and 1 base from J, with 7 bases between. Germline V gene sequence: CDR1 KGHSH, CDR2 LQKENI. This CDR3 region has 13 residues. The method was immunoSEQ multiplex PCR; TCRdb's version includes in-frame clones alone and lacks a portion of them. The sample consists of 35,000 to 40,000 clones, roughly 78% of them appearing once. The source of this sequence is an adult with an advanced solid tumor such as melanoma, head and neck, liver or kidney cancer. Here the sequenced sample was CD4+ or CD8+ T cells sorted from blood, taken in a trial of the OX40 agonist ivuxolimab. V gene TRBV18 combines with J gene TRBJ2-5; D not certain. The CDR3 bases are TGTGCCAGCTCACTACCCCGCCAAGAGACCCAGTACTTC. The encoded protein is CASSLPRQETQYF.